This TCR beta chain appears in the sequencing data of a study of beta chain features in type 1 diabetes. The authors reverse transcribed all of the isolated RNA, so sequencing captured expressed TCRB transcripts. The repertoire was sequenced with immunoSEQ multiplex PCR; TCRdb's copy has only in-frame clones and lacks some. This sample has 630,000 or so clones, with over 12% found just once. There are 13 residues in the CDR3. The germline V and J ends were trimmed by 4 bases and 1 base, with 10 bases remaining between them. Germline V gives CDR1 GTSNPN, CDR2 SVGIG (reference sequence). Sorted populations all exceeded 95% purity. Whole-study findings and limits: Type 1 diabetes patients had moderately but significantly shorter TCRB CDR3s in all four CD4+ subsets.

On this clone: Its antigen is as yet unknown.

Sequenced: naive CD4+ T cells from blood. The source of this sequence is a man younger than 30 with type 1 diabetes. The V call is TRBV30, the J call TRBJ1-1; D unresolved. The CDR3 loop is CAWTLTGNTEAFF. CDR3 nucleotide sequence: TGTGCCTGGACCCTCACTGGGAACACTGAAGCTTTCTTT.